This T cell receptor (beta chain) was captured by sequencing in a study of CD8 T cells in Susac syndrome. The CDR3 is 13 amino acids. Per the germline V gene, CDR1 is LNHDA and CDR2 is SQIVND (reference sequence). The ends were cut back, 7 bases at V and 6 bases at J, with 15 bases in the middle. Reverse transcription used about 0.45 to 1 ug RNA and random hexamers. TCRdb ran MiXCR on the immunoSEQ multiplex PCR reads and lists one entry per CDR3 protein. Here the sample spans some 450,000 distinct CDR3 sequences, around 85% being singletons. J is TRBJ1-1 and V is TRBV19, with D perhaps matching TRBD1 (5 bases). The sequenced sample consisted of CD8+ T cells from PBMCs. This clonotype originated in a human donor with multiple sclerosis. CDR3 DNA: TGTGCCAGTAACTATGACGGGGGATCTGAAGCTTTCTTT. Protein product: CASNYDGGSEAFF.